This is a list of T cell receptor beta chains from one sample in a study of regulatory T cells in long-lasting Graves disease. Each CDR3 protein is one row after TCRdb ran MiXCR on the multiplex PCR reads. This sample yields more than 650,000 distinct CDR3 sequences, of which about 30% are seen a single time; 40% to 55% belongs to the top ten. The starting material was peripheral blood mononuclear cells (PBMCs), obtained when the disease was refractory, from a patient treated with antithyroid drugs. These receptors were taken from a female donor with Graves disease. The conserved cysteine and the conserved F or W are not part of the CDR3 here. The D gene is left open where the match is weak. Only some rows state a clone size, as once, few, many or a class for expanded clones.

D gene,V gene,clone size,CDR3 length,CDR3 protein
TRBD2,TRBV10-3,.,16,AISDPGSEAGRSYEQY
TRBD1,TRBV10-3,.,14,AIRVAGTGGSYEQY
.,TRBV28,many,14,ASRTISGHLNYGYT
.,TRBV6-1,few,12,ASSVGGRSYEQY
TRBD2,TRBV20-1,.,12,SAPGTTKQETQY
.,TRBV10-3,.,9,AIGRGQPQH
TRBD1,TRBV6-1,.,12,ASENRGLLREQY
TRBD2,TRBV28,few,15,ASSPSTSGSRTGELF
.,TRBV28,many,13,ASRLPAAVAGEAF
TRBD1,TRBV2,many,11,ASKGTGDQPQH